This T cell receptor (beta chain) was profiled in a study of blood T cell repertoires in COVID-19. Study-wide context: Whether acute or convalescent, the COVID-19 samples came from the United States, Italy and Spain. PBMCs, B-cell-depleted T cells, or T cells were the source of the cDNA or gDNA that made up the material.

Original processing methods: Reference gene primer amplification gave nucleated cell count estimates. Clones were read by immunoSEQ multiplex PCR, and TCRdb kept only the in-frame ones, dropping some. The V and J calls and clone size were taken over from that table, and D and trimming were inferred from the DNA. The sample shows under 80,000 clones, around 87% of them seen only once. The V and J ends lost 2 bases and 5 bases, in that order; junction bases with no gene match: 9. This CDR3 contains 15 residues. Germline CDR1 MNHEY, CDR2 SMNVEV (reference sequence). The receptor was isolated from a man aged 55 to 69 with acute or convalescent COVID-19. The sample consisted of peripheral blood. The V and J genes are TRBV27 and TRBJ2-7; 7 nucleotides line up with TRBD1. This CDR3 reads CASSLEGQLQHEQYF. CDR3 in DNA: TGTGCCAGCAGTTTAGAGGGACAGCTGCAGCACGAGCAGTACTTC.